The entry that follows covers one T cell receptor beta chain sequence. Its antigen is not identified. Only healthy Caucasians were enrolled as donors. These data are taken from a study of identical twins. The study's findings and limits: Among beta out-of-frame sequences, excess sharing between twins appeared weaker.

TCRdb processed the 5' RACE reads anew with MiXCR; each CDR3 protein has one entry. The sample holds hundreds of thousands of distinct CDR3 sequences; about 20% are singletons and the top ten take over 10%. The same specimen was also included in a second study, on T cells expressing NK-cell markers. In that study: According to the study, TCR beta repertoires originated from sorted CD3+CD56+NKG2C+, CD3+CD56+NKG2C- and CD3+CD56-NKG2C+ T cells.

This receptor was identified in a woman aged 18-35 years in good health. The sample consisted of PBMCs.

The CDR3 spells CASRSRYEQFF. The DNA of the CDR3 is TGTGCCAGCAGGTCAAGATATGAGCAGTTCTTC. The rearrangement joins TRBV5-5 to TRBJ2-1; D not resolved. The CDR3 sequence is 11 residues long. Germline CDR1 reads SGHKS; CDR2 reads YYEKEE (reference sequence). V was trimmed by 5 bases and J by 8 bases, leaving 8 bases between them. The full variable domain, in which reference TRBV5-5 and TRBJ2-1 provide the parts outside the CDR3, is DAGVTQSPTHLIKTRGQQVTLRCSPISGHKSVSWYQQVLGQGPQFIFQYYEKEERGRGNFPDRFSARQFPNYSSELNVNALLLGDSALYLCASRSRYEQFFGPGTRLTVL.